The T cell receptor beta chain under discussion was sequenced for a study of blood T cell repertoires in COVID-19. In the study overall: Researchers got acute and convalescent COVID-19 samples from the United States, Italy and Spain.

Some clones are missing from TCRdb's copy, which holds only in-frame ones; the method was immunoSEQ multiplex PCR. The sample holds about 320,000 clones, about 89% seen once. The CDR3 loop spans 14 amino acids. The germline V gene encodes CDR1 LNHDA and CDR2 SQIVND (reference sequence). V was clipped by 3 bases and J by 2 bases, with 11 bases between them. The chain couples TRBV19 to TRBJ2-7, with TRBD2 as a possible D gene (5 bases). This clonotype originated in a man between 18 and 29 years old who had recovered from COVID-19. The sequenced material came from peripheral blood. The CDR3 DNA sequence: TGTGCCAGTAGTATCGGGGATACGGCCTACGAGCAGTACTTC. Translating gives CASSIGDTAYEQYF.